A single sample gave rise to the 14 T cell receptor beta chains below, sequenced in a study of T cell responses to AZD1222 COVID-19 vaccine. Data came from immunoSEQ multiplex PCR; TCRdb stores just in-frame clones and leaves some out. The sample has approximately 98,000 clones, more than 70% seen once. The sample consisted of peripheral blood, taken on day 0 of MenACWY control vaccination. The receptor set was obtained from an adult in good health.

The chain joins TRBV7-9 to TRBJ1-1, with a weak D call TRBD1 (5 bases). V gave up 1 base and J gave up 6 bases, with 15 bases separating them. The CDR3 spans 15 residues. The germline V gene encodes CDR1 SEHNR and CDR2 FQNEAQ (reference sequence). The CDR3, as DNA: TGTGCCAGCAGCTTAGAGGCAGGGTATAGCGCTGAAGCTTTCTTT. Protein product: CASSLEAGYSAEAFF.

The V gene is TRBV19, the J gene TRBJ2-5; 12 positions agree with TRBD2. The CDR3 has 18 amino acids. CDR1 is LNHDA and CDR2 is SQIVND in the germline V gene (reference sequence). V was clipped by 1 base and J by 4 bases; unmatched bases: 10. The CDR3 coding sequence is TGTGCCAGTAGTATAGGCGTTGGACTAGCGGGGATAGGAGAGACCCAGTACTTC. Protein: CASSIGVGLAGIGETQYF.

This chain connects TRBV4-2 to TRBJ2-1, with 9 positions matching TRBD1. V lost 4 bases and J lost 3; bases outside the gene matches: 7. Germline assignment: CDR1 LGHNA and CDR2 YNFKEQ. CDR3 size: 16 residues. DNA for the CDR3: TGTGCCAGCAGCCCTTGGGAGACAGGGGGCTACAATGAGCAGTTCTTC. Translating it yields CASSPWETGGYNEQFF.

The chain links TRBV3-1 (or the pseudogene TRBV3-2) to TRBJ2-1; D is possibly TRBD2 (6 bases). Trimming took off 0 bases at V and 3 bases at J, with 15 bases between the two ends. This CDR3 comprises 17 residues. The germline gives CDR1 LGHDT, CDR2 YNNKEL (reference sequence). CDR3 protein: CASSQDLEGFYYNEQFF. The CDR3 DNA sequence: TGTGCCAGCAGCCAAGATTTGGAGGGCTTCTACTACAATGAGCAGTTCTTC.

This clone was observed at least ten times. The rearrangement joins TRBV3-1 (or the pseudogene TRBV3-2) to TRBJ2-2; TRBD1 might be the D (5 bases). The CDR3 extends over 17 amino acids. In germline, CDR1 is LGHDT, CDR2 YNNKEL (reference sequence). The V gene lost 0 bases and the J gene lost 3 bases, with 14 bases spanning the gap. The CDR3 DNA sequence: TGTGCCAGCAGCCAAGATCTCAGGGTTTTTTACACCGGGGAGCTGTTTTTT. Translated, it gives CASSQDLRVFYTGELFF.

The chain couples TRBV5-1 to TRBJ2-1, with 9 nucleotides matching TRBD2. The V and J ends lost 4 bases and 4 bases, in that order; junction bases with no gene match: 21. Germline CDR1 is SGHRS and CDR2 is YFSETQ. The CDR3 totals 20 residues. CDR3 nucleotide sequence: TGCGCCAGCAGCACCCCATCAGTGGCGGGGGGGCCCTTCGGGTACAATGAGCAGTTCTTC. Protein sequence: CASSTPSVAGGPFGYNEQFF.

The V gene is TRBV4-3, the J gene TRBJ2-5; TRBD2 matches at 9 bases. V was clipped by 0 bases and J by 3 bases; unmatched bases: 5. Germline CDR1 and CDR2: LGHNA and YSLEER. CDR3 length: 16 residues. CDR3 sequence (DNA): TGCGCCAGCAGCCAAGACGGAGCGGGGGGTGAAGAGACCCAGTACTTC. Amino acids: CASSQDGAGGEETQYF.

The V call is TRBV24-1, the J call TRBJ1-5; 10 positions match TRBD1. The CDR3 has 18 residues. Germline-derived CDR1 and CDR2 are KGHDR and SFDVKD. With V trimmed by 9 bases and J by 1 base, 14 bases remained unmatched. The CDR3 here is CATDRFDRGRESNQPQHF. As DNA, the CDR3 is TGTGCCACCGATAGATTTGACAGGGGGCGGGAGAGCAATCAGCCCCAGCATTTT.

The chain links TRBV27 to TRBJ2-7, with a weak D call TRBD1 (6 bases). The V end lost 7 bases, the J end lost 0 bases, and 22 bases lay between the germline ends. Per the germline V gene, CDR1 is MNHEY and CDR2 is SMNVEV (reference sequence). This CDR3 has 17 residues. The CDR3 loop reads CASNKLSPGQSSYEQYF. DNA of the CDR3: TGTGCCAGCAACAAACTCTCACCGGGACAAAGCTCCTACGAGCAGTACTTC.

V is TRBV9 and J is TRBJ1-5; D call uncertain. V lost 0 bases, J lost 2 bases, and 9 bases lay in between. This CDR3 spans 15 amino acids. Germline loops: CDR1 SGDLS, CDR2 YYNGEE. The CDR3 nucleotides read TGTGCCAGCAGCGTAGGGGGAGCCCGCAATCAGCCCCAGCATTTT. Amino acid sequence: CASSVGGARNQPQHF.

The J gene is TRBJ1-5, the V gene TRBV6-2 or TRBV6-3; 10 bases are a match to TRBD1. From germline, CDR1 is MNHEY and CDR2 SVGEGT. V was pared by 4 bases and J by 7 bases, with 13 bases of the junction left unmatched. The CDR3 sequence is 17 residues long. This chain's CDR3 is CASSSSPLTGGEQPQHF. CDR3 nucleotides: TGTGCCAGCAGTTCATCCCCCTTGACAGGGGGCGAACAGCCCCAGCATTTT.

This chain links TRBV6-2 or TRBV6-3 with TRBJ1-2; TRBD1 matches at 7 bases. V shed 0 bases, J shed 4 bases, and the junction held 5 bases outside the gene matches. Germline CDR1 is MNHEY and CDR2 is SVGEGT. The CDR3 runs to 15 residues. This CDR3 reads CASSYSIRDSYGYTF. DNA for the CDR3: TGTGCCAGCAGTTACTCGATTCGGGACAGCTATGGCTACACCTTC.

V gene TRBV7-2 combines with J gene TRBJ2-1; D possibly uses TRBD1 or TRBD2 (5 bases each). Between the trimmed V and J ends, which lost 3 bases and 8 bases, there was a span of 8 bases. This CDR3 is 12 amino acids long. Per the germline V gene, CDR1 is SGHTA and CDR2 is FQGNSA. The CDR3 sequence is CASSFRGDEQFF. The DNA for the CDR3 is TGTGCCAGCAGCTTTAGAGGGGATGAGCAGTTCTTC.

The chain joins TRBV4-1 to TRBJ1-1; the match to TRBD1 covers 10 bases. The ends lost 4 bases at V and 3 bases at J; junction bases unmatched: 5. Germline V gene data show CDR1 as MGHRA and CDR2 as YSYEKL. The CDR3 length is 15 residues. CDR3 residues: CASSRTGTGDTEAFF. The CDR3 nucleotides are TGCGCCAGCAGCCGCACCGGGACAGGGGACACTGAAGCTTTCTTT.